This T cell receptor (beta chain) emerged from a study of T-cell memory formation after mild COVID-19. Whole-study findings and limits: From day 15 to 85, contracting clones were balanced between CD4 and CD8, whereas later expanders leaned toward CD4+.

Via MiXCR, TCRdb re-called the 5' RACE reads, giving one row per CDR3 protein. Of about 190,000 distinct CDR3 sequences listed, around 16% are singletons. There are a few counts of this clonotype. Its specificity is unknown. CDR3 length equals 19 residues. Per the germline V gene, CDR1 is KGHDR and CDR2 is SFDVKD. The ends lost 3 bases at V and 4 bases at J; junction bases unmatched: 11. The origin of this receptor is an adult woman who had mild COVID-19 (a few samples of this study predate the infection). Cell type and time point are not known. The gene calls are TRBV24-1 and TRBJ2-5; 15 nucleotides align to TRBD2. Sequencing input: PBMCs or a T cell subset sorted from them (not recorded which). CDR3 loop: CATSDPGLAGGGRRETQYF. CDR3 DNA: TGTGCCACCAGTGATCCAGGACTAGCGGGAGGGGGCAGAAGAGAGACCCAGTACTTC.